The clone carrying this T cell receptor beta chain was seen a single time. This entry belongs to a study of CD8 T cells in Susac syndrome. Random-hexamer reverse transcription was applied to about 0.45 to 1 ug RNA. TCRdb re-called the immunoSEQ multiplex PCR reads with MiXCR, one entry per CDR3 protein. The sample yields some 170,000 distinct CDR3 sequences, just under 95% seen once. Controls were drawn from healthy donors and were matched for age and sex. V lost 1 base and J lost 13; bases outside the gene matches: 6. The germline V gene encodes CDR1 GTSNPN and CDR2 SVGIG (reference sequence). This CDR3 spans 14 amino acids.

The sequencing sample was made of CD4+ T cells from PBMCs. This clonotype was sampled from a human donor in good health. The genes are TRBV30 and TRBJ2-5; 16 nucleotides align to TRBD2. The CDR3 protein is CAWSEGTSGRAPYF. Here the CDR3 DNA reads TGTGCCTGGAGTGAGGGGACTAGCGGGAGGGCCCCGTACTTC. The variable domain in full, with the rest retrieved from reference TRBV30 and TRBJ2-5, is SQTIHQWPATLVQPVGSPLSLECTVEGTSNPNLYWYRQAAGRGLQLLFYSVGIGQISSEVPQNLSASRPQDRQFILSSKKLLLSDSGFYLCAWSEGTSGRAPYFGPGTRLLVL.